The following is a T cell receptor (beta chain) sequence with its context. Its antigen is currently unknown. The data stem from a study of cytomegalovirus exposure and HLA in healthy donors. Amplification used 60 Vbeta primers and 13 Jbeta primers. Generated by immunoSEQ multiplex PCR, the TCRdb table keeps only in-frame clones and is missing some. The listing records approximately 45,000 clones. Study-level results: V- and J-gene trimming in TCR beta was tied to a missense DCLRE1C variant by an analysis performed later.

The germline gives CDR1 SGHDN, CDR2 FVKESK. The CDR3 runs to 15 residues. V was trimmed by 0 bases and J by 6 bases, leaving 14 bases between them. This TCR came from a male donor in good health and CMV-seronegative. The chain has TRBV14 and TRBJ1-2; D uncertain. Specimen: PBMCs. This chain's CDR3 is CASSQDFRDWDGYTF. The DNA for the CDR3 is TGTGCCAGCAGCCAAGATTTCAGAGACTGGGATGGCTACACCTTC.